Listed below are T cell receptor beta chains from one sample, sequenced in a study of shared clonotypes between healthy human individuals. Measured with immunoSEQ multiplex PCR; TCRdb has only the in-frame clones, and not every one. Here the sample spans just over 95,000 clones, around 67% being singletons. Sequenced sample: memory CD8+ T cells sorted from blood. Receptor source: a man aged 30 to 45 in good health. Each CDR3 is given with its conserved first and last residue. The D gene is left open where the match is weak. Expanded clones are given a class, and other clones once, few, many or no size at all.

J,D,size,length,V,DNA,CDR3
TRBJ1-1,-,-,13,TRBV5-5,TGTGCCAGCAGCTTGGGGTCTAGGGCTGAAGCTTTCTTT,CASSLGSRAEAFF
TRBJ2-3,TRBD2,many,15,TRBV6-4,TGTGCCAGCAGTGACTCTAGCGGGAGGGCCGATACGCAGTATTTT,CASSDSSGRADTQYF
TRBJ1-1,-,few,16,TRBV4-1,TGCGCCAGCAGCCAAGATCCCCAGGGGAAGAACACTGAAGCTTTCTTT,CASSQDPQGKNTEAFF
TRBJ1-1,TRBD1,-,16,TRBV28,TGTGCCAGCAGATATCGAGACAGGGGAAGGAACACTGAAGCTTTCTTT,CASRYRDRGRNTEAFF
TRBJ2-1,-,few,12,TRBV7-9,TGTGCCAGCACCGATACTTACAATGAGCAGTTCTTC,CASTDTYNEQFF
TRBJ2-5,-,many,14,TRBV13,TGTGCCAGCAGCTCTCAGGGGGGGGAAGAGACCCAGTACTTC,CASSSQGGEETQYF
TRBJ2-3,TRBD2,-,15,TRBV4-1,TGCGCCAGCAGTCCCAGCGGGAGAGGGACAGATACGCAGTATTTT,CASSPSGRGTDTQYF
TRBJ1-3,-,-,14,TRBV7-2,TGTGCCAGCAGCCCCCTCAGCTCTGGAAACACCATATATTTT,CASSPLSSGNTIYF
TRBJ2-7,-,-,11,TRBV6-5,TGTGCCAGCAGTCAATCCTACGAGCAGTACTTC,CASSQSYEQYF
TRBJ2-7,-,-,15,TRBV5-5,TGTGCCAGCAGCTTGGGTTCAGGGGGGTGGTACGAGCAGTACTTC,CASSLGSGGWYEQYF
TRBJ2-2,TRBD1,-,13,TRBV19,TGTGCCAGTAGTGGGCAGGGGGCCGGGGAGCTGTTTTTT,CASSGQGAGELFF
TRBJ2-4,TRBD2,few,16,TRBV27,TGTGCCAGCAGTTCCACTAGCGGGTTCACCAAAAACATTCAGTACTTC,CASSSTSGFTKNIQYF
TRBJ1-2,-,-,14,TRBV27,TGTGCCAGCAGTCTCGGGGGGTTCCCCTATGGCTACACCTTC,CASSLGGFPYGYTF
TRBJ2-7,-,-,14,TRBV7-7,TGTGCCAGCAGCGCCTCAGGGAATCTCTACGAGCAGTACTTC,CASSASGNLYEQYF
TRBJ2-7,-,few,13,TRBV5-5,TGTGCCAGCAGCCTGAGCTGGGGGTACGAGCAGTACTTC,CASSLSWGYEQYF
TRBJ2-1,-,-,13,TRBV2,TGTGCCAGCAGTGCTCAGAGCTACAATGAGCAGTTCTTC,CASSAQSYNEQFF
TRBJ2-7,-,-,15,TRBV6-1,TGTGCCAGCAGTGAAGGGTCATTTCCGGACTACGAGCAGTACTTC,CASSEGSFPDYEQYF
TRBJ1-3,TRBD1,-,14,TRBV6-5,TGTGCCAGCAGCCCGGACAGGGCCAGAAACACCATATATTTT,CASSPDRARNTIYF
TRBJ2-7,-,few,13,TRBV28,TGTGCCAGCAGTTTCGGTCACACCTACGAGCAGTACTTC,CASSFGHTYEQYF
TRBJ2-1,TRBD2,-,23,TRBV9,TGTGCCAGCAGCGTAAATGAAGACGGAGGGACTAGCGGGAGGGGATCTGCTAGCTATGAGCAGTTCTTC,CASSVNEDGGTSGRGSASYEQFF
TRBJ1-1,TRBD1,-,14,TRBV29-1,TGCAGCCTTTGGACAGGGCTGGTGGGCACTGAAGCTTTCTTT,CSLWTGLVGTEAFF
TRBJ2-2,TRBD1,medium-sized,15,TRBV6-4,TGTGCCAGCAGTGCGGGACAGAGCAACACCGGGGAGCTGTTTTTT,CASSAGQSNTGELFF
TRBJ2-7,TRBD2,-,15,TRBV28,TGTGCCAGCAGTTTACCGGCGGGAGGGTACCACGAGCAGTACTTC,CASSLPAGGYHEQYF
TRBJ2-3,-,-,15,TRBV9,TGTGCCAGCAGCGTAGCGGACTACAATTCAGATACGCAGTATTTT,CASSVADYNSDTQYF
TRBJ1-1,-,few,13,TRBV6-5,TGTGCCAGCAGTCAACAGGGGAACACTGAAGCTTTCTTT,CASSQQGNTEAFF
TRBJ1-1,-,-,14,TRBV29-1,TGCAGCGTTGAAGAGAACAGGGAGAACACTGAAGCTTTCTTT,CSVEENRENTEAFF
TRBJ2-1,-,many,13,TRBV27,TGTGCCAGCAGTCTGGGGGGGCACAATGAGCAGTTCTTC,CASSLGGHNEQFF
TRBJ2-1,TRBD2,few,19,TRBV27,TGTGCCAGCAGTTTATTAATCCAGCGGGAGGGCCATTGGACGTATGAGCAGTTCTTC,CASSLLIQREGHWTYEQFF
TRBJ2-3,-,-,16,TRBV7-9,TGTGCCAGCAGCTTGATTATGGCCGGCTACTCAGATACGCAGTATTTT,CASSLIMAGYSDTQYF
TRBJ2-7,-,-,12,TRBV7-9,TGTGCCAGCAGCTTTGACAGACGCGAGCAGTACTTC,CASSFDRREQYF
TRBJ2-3,-,-,17,TRBV7-3,TGTGCCAGCAGCTCTATTTCTGGAGAAACTAGCACAGATACGCAGTATTTT,CASSSISGETSTDTQYF
TRBJ2-2,-,once,16,TRBV6-6,TGTGCCAGCAGTTACCCCCGGCCCCTCGGAACCGGGGAGCTGTTTTTT,CASSYPRPLGTGELFF
TRBJ2-5,TRBD2,-,16,TRBV4-3,TGCGCCAGCAGCCAAGGACTAGCGGGAGTTAGAGAGACCCAGTACTTC,CASSQGLAGVRETQYF
TRBJ2-3,-,once,10,TRBV7-2,TGTATGGAGAGCACAGATACGCAGTATTTT,CMESTDTQYF
TRBJ2-1,-,-,12,TRBV7-9,TGTGCCAGCAGCTTAATACAGGAGGAGCAGTTCTTC,CASSLIQEEQFF
TRBJ2-3,TRBD2,-,16,TRBV6-4,TGTGCCAGCAGTGACTCAATAGCGGGAGGCGTGGATACGCAGTATTTT,CASSDSIAGGVDTQYF
TRBJ2-7,TRBD1,-,15,TRBV4-2,TGTGCCAGCAGCCCCACGTTGGGACAGATAGACGAGCAGTACTTC,CASSPTLGQIDEQYF
TRBJ2-7,TRBD2,-,19,TRBV5-6,TGTGCCAGCAGCTTGGCGGCAGGGCTAGCGGGAGCCTCAACCTACGAGCAGTACTTC,CASSLAAGLAGASTYEQYF
TRBJ2-2,TRBD1,few,14,TRBV7-8,TGTGCCAGCAGCTTCGGACAGGGGACCGGGGAGCTGTTTTTT,CASSFGQGTGELFF